These 26 T cell receptor beta chains originate from one sample sequenced in a study of control samples from healthy donors and cancer patients. The assay was immunoSEQ multiplex PCR, and TCRdb's table has in-frame clones only and misses some. This table holds tens of thousands of clones, around 83% found once. The specimen sequenced was blood. All receptors come from a woman aged 45-65 years in good health.

The chain combines TRBV11-2 with TRBJ2-1; 8 bases agree with TRBD2. CDR3 length: 16 amino acids. From germline, CDR1 is SGHAT and CDR2 FQNNGV. The V gene end was trimmed by 10 bases and the J gene end by 0 bases; junction bases not matched to a gene: 11. The DNA for the CDR3 is TGTGCCACCAGATCCGACGGGGGGGGCTCCTACAATGAGCAGTTCTTC. The encoded protein is CATRSDGGGSYNEQFF.

This chain joins TRBV28 and TRBJ1-2; D is ambiguous. V shed 4 bases and J shed 8 bases, with 11 bases lying between them. The CDR3 has 12 residues. Germline CDR1 reads MDHEN; CDR2 reads SYDVKM. The CDR3 region is CASSSSMAGYTF. In DNA form, the CDR3 reads TGTGCCAGCAGTTCCTCCATGGCGGGCTACACCTTC.

This rearrangement joins TRBV6-2 or TRBV6-3 to TRBJ2-3; TRBD2 matches at 9 bases. The trim removed 1 base at V and 6 bases at J, leaving 8 bases unmatched. The germline V gene encodes CDR1 MNHEY and CDR2 SVGEGT. The CDR3 has 16 residues. CDR3 DNA: TGTGCCAGCAGTTACTTCCTAGCGGGACCGGGGGATACGCAGTATTTT. Its protein product is CASSYFLAGPGDTQYF.

The rearrangement uses TRBV7-3 and TRBJ2-6; D perhaps matches TRBD1 (5 bases). V gave up 2 bases and J gave up 1 base, with 9 bases separating them. The CDR3 length is 16 residues. The V gene's germline CDR1 is SGHTA and CDR2 FQGTGA. CDR3 in amino acids: CASSLVAGSGANVLTF. Here the CDR3 DNA reads TGTGCCAGCAGCTTAGTCGCAGGGTCTGGGGCCAACGTCCTGACTTTC.

V and J are TRBV3-1 (or the pseudogene TRBV3-2) and TRBJ2-2; 10 nucleotides align to TRBD2. The V gene's germline CDR1 is LGHDT and CDR2 YNNKEL (reference sequence). Losses at the gene ends were 4 bases for V and 2 bases for J; bases not matched to a gene: 4. The CDR3 is 16 amino acids. In DNA form, the CDR3 reads TGTGCCAGCAGCCTCCGGACTAGCGGAAACACCGGGGAGCTGTTTTTT. Protein sequence: CASSLRTSGNTGELFF.

The chain carries TRBV6-1 and TRBJ2-7, with 7 positions matching TRBD2. This CDR3 is 15 amino acids long. The V and J ends lost 3 bases and 2 bases, in that order; junction bases with no gene match: 7. Germline-derived CDR1 and CDR2 are MNHNS and SASEGT. CDR3 in amino acids: CASSEARGVAYEQYF. CDR3 in DNA: TGTGCCAGCAGTGAGGCACGGGGGGTCGCCTACGAGCAGTACTTC.

The CDR3 nucleotides are TGTGCCAGTAGTAGCCGACAGGGAGGTAATGAAAAACTGTTTTTT. It specifies CASSSRQGGNEKLFF. This rearrangement joins TRBV19 to TRBJ1-4, with 7 bases matching TRBD1. The germline CDR1 and CDR2 sequences are LNHDA and SQIVND (reference sequence). Losses at the gene ends were 4 bases for V and 4 bases for J; bases not matched to a gene: 6. This CDR3 contains 15 residues.

The chain combines TRBV28 with TRBJ1-5; unclear D gene. The CDR3 length is 14 residues. Per the germline V gene, CDR1 is MDHEN and CDR2 is SYDVKM. Deletions cut 11 bases from V and 2 bases from J, with 16 bases between. The CDR3 spells CASGVILGNQPQHF. The CDR3 coding sequence is TGTGCCTCCGGGGTCATCTTAGGCAATCAGCCCCAGCATTTT.

The chain joins TRBV29-1 to TRBJ1-5, with a possible D match to TRBD1 (6 bases). The CDR3 covers 13 residues. Germline V lookup: CDR1 SQVTM, CDR2 ANQGSEA. The ends were cut back, 4 bases at V and 4 bases at J, with 11 bases in the middle. CDR3 amino acids: CSVGHGTNQPQHF. The CDR3 DNA reads TGCAGCGTTGGTCACGGGACAAATCAGCCCCAGCATTTT.

The J gene is TRBJ1-2, the V gene TRBV9; perhaps TRBD1 as D (6 bases). The CDR3 runs 21 residues. Trimming pared 3 bases from V and 0 bases from J, leaving 30 bases between. Germline V gives CDR1 SGDLS, CDR2 YYNGEE. The CDR3 nucleotides are TGTGCCAGCAGCGCAAGAGCCCCCGGAGGGGGGAACGCGCGTTCTAACTATGGCTACACCTTC. Its protein product is CASSARAPGGGNARSNYGYTF.

The V call is TRBV19, the J call TRBJ1-1; 8 nucleotides agree with TRBD1. Losses at the gene ends were 6 bases for V and 1 base for J; bases not matched to a gene: 4. The germline V gene has CDR1 LNHDA and CDR2 SQIVND (reference sequence). This CDR3 contains 14 residues. The CDR3 region is CASSYDRGNTEAFF. The CDR3 bases are TGTGCCAGTAGCTATGACAGGGGGAACACTGAAGCTTTCTTT.

This clone appeared once. The V and J genes are TRBV28 and TRBJ1-2; the D is unclear. The germline V and J ends were trimmed by 4 bases and 2 bases, with 11 bases remaining between them. Germline values: CDR1 MDHEN, CDR2 SYDVKM. The length of the CDR3 is 14 residues. CDR3: CASSSLRGNYGYTF. CDR3 nucleotides: TGTGCCAGCAGTTCCCTTAGAGGGAACTATGGCTACACCTTC.

Note on this clone: The identical CDR3 is also encoded by other nucleotide sequences in the sample. The rearrangement joins TRBV19 to TRBJ1-5; D is unresolved. V was trimmed by 5 bases and J by 0 bases, leaving 8 bases between them. From germline, CDR1 is LNHDA and CDR2 SQIVND (reference sequence). This CDR3 has 14 residues. In DNA, the CDR3 is TGTGCCAGTAGTCCTCAGTATAGCAATCAGCCCCAGCATTTT. It is translated as CASSPQYSNQPQHF.

The chain employs TRBV27 and TRBJ1-1; D gene uncertain. The V end lost 3 bases, the J end lost 4 bases, and 9 bases lay between the germline ends. The CDR3 extends over 13 amino acids. Germline loops: CDR1 MNHEY, CDR2 SMNVEV (reference sequence). The DNA of the CDR3 is TGTGCCAGCAGTTTCGGACGGTCCACTGAAGCTTTCTTT. Translating gives CASSFGRSTEAFF.

This chain links TRBV9 with TRBJ1-2, with D hard to call. This CDR3 spans 14 amino acids. V was cut by 0 bases and J by 5 bases, with 11 bases left in between. Germline V gene lookup returns CDR1 SGDLS and CDR2 YYNGEE. The CDR3 loop is CASSVGIGTYGYTF. The CDR3 coding sequence is TGTGCCAGCAGCGTAGGCATCGGAACATATGGCTACACCTTC.

This clone appeared once. The chain employs TRBV25-1 and TRBJ1-1; D uncertain. Per the germline V gene, CDR1 is MGHDK and CDR2 is SYGVNS. Trimming stripped 4 bases from V and 4 bases from J, with 13 bases between. This CDR3 is 14 amino acids long. The CDR3 DNA follows: TGTGCCAGCAGTGGGCCCGTGCCGGGCACTGAAGCTTTCTTT. This translates into CASSGPVPGTEAFF.

This clone was detected a few times. This chain links TRBV5-6 with TRBJ2-1; 7 bases agree with TRBD2. Looked up from germline, CDR1 is SGHDT and CDR2 is YYEEEE. The CDR3 length is 15 residues. Losses at the gene ends were 1 base for V and 2 bases for J; bases not matched to a gene: 3. The CDR3 DNA is TGTGCCAGCAGCTTGCAAGGACTAGCCTACAATGAGCAGTTCTTC. Protein sequence: CASSLQGLAYNEQFF.

The chain combines TRBV6-5 with TRBJ2-3, with TRBD2 as a possible D gene (7 bases). Between the trimmed V and J ends, which lost 6 bases and 6 bases, there was a span of 19 bases. The CDR3 has 15 residues. The germline CDR1 and CDR2 sequences are MNHEY and SVGAGI. The CDR3 loop reads CASSSTGGFSDTQYF. CDR3 nucleotide sequence: TGTGCCAGCAGCTCCACGGGGGGCTTTTCGGATACGCAGTATTTT.

The rearrangement links TRBV3-1 (or the pseudogene TRBV3-2) to TRBJ2-3; D is perhaps TRBD1 (5 bases). Trimming took off 1 base at V and 4 bases at J, with 6 bases between the two ends. This CDR3 has 13 amino acids. CDR1 is LGHDT and CDR2 is YNNKEL in the germline V gene (reference sequence). CDR3 bases: TGTGCCAGCAGCCAAGTCAGGGCAGATACGCAGTATTTT. Amino acids: CASSQVRADTQYF.

This clone has a handful of counts. The chain couples TRBV6-8 to TRBJ1-5; no definite D call. Trimming pared 8 bases from V and 0 bases from J, leaving 17 bases between. In germline, CDR1 is MNHGY, CDR2 SAAAGT. CDR3 length: 16 residues. CDR3 nucleotide sequence: TGTGCCAGCCCACTCGGGGAGGAAGCTAGCAATCAGCCCCAGCATTTT. Its protein product is CASPLGEEASNQPQHF.

The chain joins TRBV7-8 to TRBJ2-7; 8 bases fit TRBD1. Germline CDR1 is SGHVS and CDR2 is FQNEAQ. The CDR3 contains 15 residues. V lost 2 bases to trimming and J lost 0 bases; unmatched junction nucleotides: 3. The CDR3, as DNA: TGTGCCAGCAGCTTAACACAGGGGGTCTCCTACGAGCAGTACTTC. It is translated as CASSLTQGVSYEQYF.

This chain connects TRBV6-4 to TRBJ2-2; D is unclear. From germline, CDR1 is MRHNA and CDR2 SNTAGT. The germline V and J ends were trimmed by 3 bases and 1 base, with 3 bases remaining between them. CDR3 length equals 13 residues. CDR3 sequence: CASSDGNTGELFF. The CDR3 coding sequence is TGTGCCAGCAGTGATGGGAACACCGGGGAGCTGTTTTTT.

The J gene is TRBJ2-7, the V gene TRBV28; D might be TRBD2 (5 bases). The CDR3 has 14 residues. Germline CDR1 and CDR2: MDHEN and SYDVKM. The V gene lost 5 bases and the J gene lost 0 bases, with 11 bases spanning the gap. The CDR3 sequence: CASSESTTSYEQYF. In DNA form, the CDR3 reads TGTGCCAGCAGTGAATCGACTACCTCCTACGAGCAGTACTTC.

The genes are TRBV27 and TRBJ2-1; D unclear. There are 14 residues in the CDR3. Trimming shortened V by 5 bases and J by 4 bases, and 12 bases separated the two germline ends. Germline V gives CDR1 MNHEY, CDR2 SMNVEV (reference sequence). In nucleotides, the CDR3 is TGTGCCAGCAGTCGCCCCCCAAAATACAATGAGCAGTTCTTC. Translation: CASSRPPKYNEQFF.

The rearrangement links TRBV19 to TRBJ2-1; D gene ambiguous. The CDR3 runs 11 residues. V lost 1 base and J 11 bases, leaving 6 bases between the germline ends. Germline V lookup: CDR1 LNHDA, CDR2 SQIVND (reference sequence). The CDR3 sequence is CASSIGGQQFF. CDR3 coding DNA: TGTGCCAGTAGTATAGGAGGACAGCAGTTCTTC.

CDR3 loop: CASSGGVSYGYTF. The CDR3 coding sequence is TGTGCCAGCAGTGGGGGGGTTAGCTATGGCTACACCTTC. The chain recombines TRBV2 with TRBJ1-2, with D perhaps matching TRBD1 (5 bases). CDR1 and CDR2 from the germline V gene are SNHLY and FYNNEI. Trimming took 4 bases from V and 4 from J, leaving 10 bases between them. The CDR3 sequence is 13 residues long.